The 32 T cell receptor beta chains listed next were all sequenced from one sample in a study of blood T cell repertoires in COVID-19 (dated by TCRdb to about 2020). Libraries were built with the immunoSEQ multiplex PCR assay. TCRdb provides this immuneACCESS table in a form limited to in-frame rearrangements. Some clones are lacking; in checked studies, under half of them reflect an unresolved V gene, and why the rest are absent is not known. This sample is represented by more than 65,000 clones; around 80% of them were singletons. Jointly, the top ten make up roughly 13% of the sample. The sequenced sample was peripheral blood. Receptor source: a woman aged 80 or over with acute or convalescent COVID-19.

The chain links TRBV5-1 to TRBJ2-2, with D possibly being TRBD1 (6 bases). The germline gives CDR1 SGHRS, CDR2 YFSETQ. This CDR3 spans 13 amino acids. Trimming removed 3 bases at V and 5 bases at J, with 8 bases between. CDR3 sequence (DNA): TGCGCCAGCAGCTGGACAGTTACCGGGGAGCTGTTTTTT. This gives the protein CASSWTVTGELFF.

Concerning this clone: This CDR3 is also generated by other DNA sequences in the sample. The chain recombines TRBV27 with TRBJ1-5; no clear D gene. Germline assignment: CDR1 MNHEY and CDR2 SMNVEV (reference sequence). There are 14 residues in the CDR3. With 2 bases removed from V and 4 bases from J, the gap between germline ends came to 9 bases. For the CDR3, the DNA is TGTGCCAGCAGTTTAGGGCAGCCAAATCAGCCCCAGCATTTT. Amino acids: CASSLGQPNQPQHF.

The chain employs TRBV18 and TRBJ2-7, with 8 bases aligning to TRBD1. The J segment lost 6 bases and the V segment lost 2 bases, leaving 9 bases of the junction unmatched. There are 15 residues in the CDR3. Germline-derived CDR1 and CDR2 are KGHSH and LQKENI. CDR3 residues: CASSPGQGFAGEQYF. The CDR3 nucleotides read TGTGCCAGCTCACCAGGACAGGGCTTCGCTGGCGAGCAGTACTTC.

This clone was recorded only once. The chain couples TRBV3-1 (or the pseudogene TRBV3-2) to TRBJ2-5; 7 bases line up with TRBD2. Germline V gene data show CDR1 as LGHDT and CDR2 as YNNKEL (reference sequence). V gave up 1 base and J gave up 5 bases; unmatched junction bases: 10. The CDR3 consists of 16 residues. DNA of the CDR3: TGTGCCAGCAGCCAAGTGGCGGGAGCCCCCCAGGAGACCCAGTACTTC. Translating gives CASSQVAGAPQETQYF.

This clone has a single count. The chain uses TRBV10-3 and TRBJ2-3, with a possible D match to TRBD2 (6 bases). The CDR3 is 15 residues long. The ends were cut back, 3 bases at V and 4 bases at J, with 14 bases in the middle. Germline V gene sequence: CDR1 ENHRY, CDR2 SYGVKD. The DNA for the CDR3 is TGTGCCATCAGTGACGCTAGCGTCAGCCCAGATACGCAGTATTTT. It specifies CAISDASVSPDTQYF.

The gene calls are TRBV9 and TRBJ2-2, with a tentative D call TRBD1 (6 bases). The germline gives CDR1 SGDLS, CDR2 YYNGEE. V was cut by 1 base and J by 4 bases, with 20 bases left in between. This CDR3 has 18 amino acids. CDR3 coding DNA: TGTGCCAGCAGCGTAACCCCCCACTCACAGGGTATCACCGGGGAGCTGTTTTTT. Protein product: CASSVTPHSQGITGELFF.

For this clone: The sample has other DNA sequences that encode this CDR3 too. This rearrangement joins TRBV19 to TRBJ1-1; no clear D gene. Trimming stripped 3 bases from V and 2 bases from J, with 7 bases between. From germline, CDR1 is LNHDA and CDR2 SQIVND (reference sequence). The CDR3 totals 13 residues. The CDR3 sequence is CASSIPPNTEAFF. CDR3 in DNA: TGTGCCAGTAGTATCCCCCCTAACACTGAAGCTTTCTTT.

The chain has TRBV19 and TRBJ1-2; TRBD1 agrees at 8 bases. Germline V lookup: CDR1 LNHDA, CDR2 SQIVND (reference sequence). V dropped 4 bases and J dropped 4; count of bases not matched to a gene: 5. The CDR3 is 14 amino acids. Here the CDR3 DNA reads TGTGCCAGTAGTACCTTGACAGGGGTCTATGGCTACACCTTC. Protein product: CASSTLTGVYGYTF. Together with reference TRBV19 and TRBJ1-2, the CDR3 gives the full variable domain: DGGITQSPKYLFRKEGQNVTLSCEQNLNHDAMYWYRQDPGQGLRLIYYSQIVNDFQKGDIAEGYSVSREKKESFPLTVTSAQKNPTAFYLCASSTLTGVYGYTFGSGTRLTVV.

This clone occurred once. The chain recombines TRBV3-1 (or the pseudogene TRBV3-2) with TRBJ2-2; 8 bases match TRBD1. CDR1 and CDR2 (germline): LGHDT, YNNKEL (reference sequence). This CDR3 comprises 17 residues. The V segment lost 1 base and the J segment 1 base; nucleotides outside the gene matches: 5. In DNA form, the CDR3 reads TGTGCCAGCAGCCAAGGGTGGACAGGGAGGAACACCGGGGAGCTGTTTTTT. Amino acid sequence: CASSQGWTGRNTGELFF.

The chain has TRBV4-1 and TRBJ1-3; no clear D. There are 12 residues in the CDR3. Germline values: CDR1 MGHRA, CDR2 YSYEKL. Trimming left V 8 bases short and J 3 bases short, with 8 bases between. The CDR3 bases are TGCGCCAGCCGGGGTCTTGGAAACACCATATATTTT. Translating it yields CASRGLGNTIYF.

Turning to this clone: Other nucleotide sequences from this sample produce the same CDR3. V usage is TRBV6-6 and J usage is TRBJ2-7; 7 bases are shared with TRBD1. Germline assignment: CDR1 MNHNY and CDR2 SVGAGI (reference sequence). V shed 5 bases and J 2 bases; nucleotides not matched to a gene: 3. The CDR3 has 13 amino acids. CDR3 DNA: TGTGCCAGCAGTCAAGACAGGGCCTACGAGCAGTACTTC. Translated, it gives CASSQDRAYEQYF.

This clone was recorded once. CDR3 sequence reads: CASSLLTGVDNEQFF. The CDR3 DNA reads TGTGCCAGCAGTTTATTGACGGGAGTCGACAATGAGCAGTTCTTC. The chain links TRBV27 to TRBJ2-1, with D possibly TRBD2 on 6 matching bases. Per the germline V gene, CDR1 is MNHEY and CDR2 is SMNVEV (reference sequence). The CDR3 extends over 15 amino acids. V lost 1 base and J lost 5, with 12 bases in between.

This rearrangement joins TRBV5-1 to TRBJ2-1; 7 bases match TRBD2. Germline CDR1 and CDR2: SGHRS and YFSETQ. The CDR3 is 14 residues long. Trimming cost V 2 bases and J 6 bases; bases outside gene matches: 5. This chain's CDR3 is CASSLAGRGNEQFF. The CDR3 DNA reads as TGCGCCAGCAGCTTAGCGGGAAGGGGCAATGAGCAGTTCTTC.

The chain couples TRBV4-2 to TRBJ2-1; TRBD2 aligns across 10 bases. Germline CDR1 is LGHNA and CDR2 is YNFKEQ. The V segment lost 0 bases and the J segment 7 bases; nucleotides outside the gene matches: 12. The CDR3 length is 18 residues. CDR3 loop: CASSQDARVAGGPNEQFF. The DNA of the CDR3 is TGTGCCAGCAGCCAAGATGCTCGGGTAGCGGGAGGCCCAAATGAGCAGTTCTTC.

This clone showed up just once. This chain links TRBV14 with TRBJ2-5; possible D gene TRBD2, 6 bases. V gave up 3 bases and J gave up 4 bases, with 9 bases separating them. This CDR3 is 13 amino acids long. Germline CDR1 and CDR2: SGHDN and FVKESK. CDR3 bases: TGTGCCAGCAGCCAGCGGGGAGGAGAGACCCAGTACTTC. Translation gives CASSQRGGETQYF.

CDR3 DNA sequence: TGTGCCACCAGCAGAGATTGGGGGGGTATCTACGAGCAGTACTTC. Its protein is CATSRDWGGIYEQYF. The chain links TRBV15 to TRBJ2-7; the match to TRBD2 covers 7 bases. This CDR3 comprises 15 residues. Germline CDR1 LNHNV, CDR2 YYDKDF (reference sequence). The V segment lost 0 bases and the J segment 3 bases; nucleotides outside the gene matches: 5. Full variable domain (outside the CDR3, taken from reference TRBV15 and TRBJ2-7): DAMVIQNPRYQVTQFGKPVTLSCSQTLNHNVMYWYQQKSSQAPKLLFHYYDKDFNNEADTPDNFQSRRPNTSFCFLDIRSPGLGDTAMYLCATSRDWGGIYEQYFGPGTRLTVT.

The chain is built from TRBV4-2 and TRBJ1-2, with TRBD1 as a possible D gene (6 bases). The V end lost 0 bases, the J end lost 7 bases, and 15 bases lay between the germline ends. Looked up from germline, CDR1 is LGHNA and CDR2 is YNFKEQ. The CDR3 consists of 15 residues. The CDR3 loop reads CASSQDRGGGSGYTF. CDR3 coding DNA: TGTGCCAGCAGCCAAGATAGAGGTGGGGGCTCTGGCTACACCTTC.

The V call is TRBV28, the J call TRBJ2-3, with 9 bases matching TRBD2. Per the germline V gene, CDR1 is MDHEN and CDR2 is SYDVKM. This CDR3 comprises 15 residues. V lost 2 bases to trimming and J lost 5 bases; unmatched junction nucleotides: 5. The CDR3 loop reads CASSLIAGVGDTQYF. The DNA for the CDR3 is TGTGCCAGCAGTTTAATAGCGGGAGTAGGAGATACGCAGTATTTT. Together with reference TRBV28 and TRBJ2-3, the CDR3 gives the full variable domain: DVKVTQSSRYLVKRTGEKVFLECVQDMDHENMFWYRQDPGLGLRLIYFSYDVKMKEKGDIPEGYSVSREKKERFSLILESASTNQTSMYLCASSLIAGVGDTQYFGPGTRLTVL.

The rearrangement uses TRBV6-5 and TRBJ2-3; maybe TRBD2 (6 bases). Germline V CDR1 and CDR2: MNHEY, SVGAGI. Trimming removed 1 base at V and 5 bases at J, with 7 bases between. The CDR3 length is 13 residues. The DNA of the CDR3 is TGTGCCAGCAGTTACTTCGGGGGAGATACGCAGTATTTT. It is translated as CASSYFGGDTQYF.

Only a few counts were recorded for this clone. The gene calls are TRBV27 and TRBJ2-7; D is uncertain. Between the trimmed V and J ends, which lost 5 bases and 0 bases, there was a span of 5 bases. The germline V gene encodes CDR1 MNHEY and CDR2 SMNVEV (reference sequence). The CDR3 totals 12 residues. The CDR3 region has the DNA TGTGCCAGCAGTCCTAGCTCCTACGAGCAGTACTTC. This gives the protein CASSPSSYEQYF.

J is TRBJ2-2 and V is TRBV5-1; TRBD2 matches 7 bases. Trimming cost V 0 bases and J 1 base; bases outside gene matches: 3. CDR3 length: 16 amino acids. Looked up from germline, CDR1 is SGHRS and CDR2 is YFSETQ. CDR3 protein: CASSLAPSGNTGELFF. DNA of the CDR3: TGCGCCAGCAGCTTGGCCCCTAGCGGGAACACCGGGGAGCTGTTTTTT.

J is TRBJ1-5 and V is TRBV19; 7 bases are shared with TRBD1. The CDR3 contains 15 residues. V dropped 8 bases and J dropped 1; count of bases not matched to a gene: 8. CDR1 and CDR2 from the germline V gene are LNHDA and SQIVND (reference sequence). The CDR3 DNA sequence: TGTGCCAGTCAACAGGGGTTTCGGAGCAATCAGCCCCAGCATTTT. Protein sequence: CASQQGFRSNQPQHF. Complete variable domain (other parts from reference TRBV19 and TRBJ1-5): DGGITQSPKYLFRKEGQNVTLSCEQNLNHDAMYWYRQDPGQGLRLIYYSQIVNDFQKGDIAEGYSVSREKKESFPLTVTSAQKNPTAFYLCASQQGFRSNQPQHFGDGTRLSIL.

The chain combines TRBV6-5 with TRBJ1-3, with D possibly TRBD1 on 5 matching bases. Germline loops: CDR1 MNHEY, CDR2 SVGAGI. The CDR3 spans 16 residues. V was shortened by 2 bases and J by 0 bases, with 11 bases between the two germline ends. The CDR3 region is CASSYAGVASGNTIYF. The CDR3 nucleotides are TGTGCCAGCAGTTACGCGGGGGTGGCCTCTGGAAACACCATATATTTT.

This clone showed up many times. This chain links TRBV4-3 with TRBJ2-2; possibly TRBD1 for D (5 bases). The CDR3 is 16 amino acids. The V and J ends lost 1 base and 5 bases respectively, with 14 bases between them. Germline CDR1 and CDR2: LGHNA and YSLEER. For the CDR3, the DNA is TGCGCCAGCAGCCAAGGGGGCGGCTCTTTTACCGGGGAGCTGTTTTTT. Amino acids: CASSQGGGSFTGELFF.

The chain uses TRBV6-6 and TRBJ2-5, with 7 bases lining up with TRBD1. This CDR3 has 15 amino acids. Germline V gene sequence: CDR1 MNHNY, CDR2 SVGAGI (reference sequence). The V gene end was trimmed by 3 bases and the J gene end by 6 bases; junction bases not matched to a gene: 10. Here the CDR3 reads CASSYGLEGAQTQYF. The CDR3 bases are TGTGCCAGCAGTTATGGTCTCGAGGGGGCACAGACCCAGTACTTC.

V usage is TRBV7-9 and J usage is TRBJ2-7, with D possibly being TRBD2 (6 bases). The CDR3 totals 16 residues. CDR1 is SEHNR and CDR2 is FQNEAQ in the germline V gene (reference sequence). V gave up 4 bases and J gave up 5 bases, with 21 bases separating them. The DNA for the CDR3 is TGTGCCAGCAGCTCGATGCGCCGGGACTTTCTAGACGAGCAGTACTTC. Its translation is CASSSMRRDFLDEQYF.

This chain links TRBV5-8 with TRBJ2-7, with 11 bases matching TRBD2. Looked up from germline, CDR1 is SGHTS and CDR2 is YDEGEE. The CDR3 spans 14 residues. V trimming: 0 bases; J trimming: 7 bases; junction bases outside the gene matches: 3. In DNA form, the CDR3 reads TGTGCCAGCAGCTTGGGACTAGCGGGAAAGGAGCAGTACTTC. It is translated as CASSLGLAGKEQYF.

This rearrangement joins TRBV30 to TRBJ1-5; possible D gene TRBD1, 5 bases. Germline V gene sequence: CDR1 GTSNPN, CDR2 SVGIG (reference sequence). V lost 2 bases and J lost 5, with 13 bases in between. This CDR3 spans 14 amino acids. The CDR3: CAWSPWGRDQPQHF. The CDR3 nucleotides read TGTGCCTGGAGTCCTTGGGGCAGGGATCAGCCCCAGCATTTT.

The sample holds one count of this clone. The CDR3 DNA reads TGTGCCAGCAGCCTTATAGCGGGGGCAGATACGCAGTATTTT. Translating gives CASSLIAGADTQYF. The chain carries TRBV11-2 and TRBJ2-3; 9 nucleotides align to TRBD2. Per the germline V gene, CDR1 is SGHAT and CDR2 is FQNNGV. Trimming at V came to 5 bases and at J to 4 bases, leaving 4 bases not matched to a gene. This CDR3 has 14 residues.

The genes are TRBV2 and TRBJ1-1; 9 bases match TRBD1. Germline assignment: CDR1 SNHLY and CDR2 FYNNEI. With 4 bases clipped from V and 6 bases from J, the junction kept 9 bases outside the gene matches. There are 15 residues in the CDR3. Here the CDR3 reads CASSVLQGAFAEAFF. The CDR3 coding sequence is TGTGCCAGCAGTGTTTTACAGGGGGCTTTCGCTGAAGCTTTCTTT.

The chain recombines TRBV5-1 with TRBJ1-3; TRBD1 matches 8 bases. The CDR3 runs 14 residues. Germline-derived CDR1 and CDR2 are SGHRS and YFSETQ. The trim removed 4 bases at V and 4 bases at J, leaving 4 bases unmatched. The CDR3 loop reads CASSVTGEGNTIYF. Written as DNA, the CDR3 is TGCGCCAGCAGCGTGACAGGGGAAGGAAACACCATATATTTT.

V and J are TRBV28 and TRBJ2-1, with D perhaps TRBD1 (6 bases). The germline V gene encodes CDR1 MDHEN and CDR2 SYDVKM. This CDR3 spans 14 amino acids. The V and J ends lost 6 bases and 1 base respectively, with 10 bases between them. CDR3 sequence reads: CASRTGTSYNEQFF. The CDR3 DNA reads TGTGCCAGCAGAACCGGGACATCCTACAATGAGCAGTTCTTC.